Below, 12 T cell receptor beta chains from the same sample are listed, as sequenced in a study of blood T cell repertoires in COVID-19. Repertoires were generated with immunoSEQ multiplex PCR, while TCRdb's copy carries only in-frame clones and drops some. The table records under 70,000 clones, around nine tenths of them present only once. The specimen sequenced was peripheral blood. These receptors came from a human donor with active COVID-19. The donor label of this sample is uncertain.

The chain recombines TRBV14 with TRBJ2-3; possible D gene TRBD1, 5 bases. The CDR3 totals 15 residues. V was shortened by 4 bases and J by 3 bases, with 14 bases between the two germline ends. The germline V gene has CDR1 SGHDN and CDR2 FVKESK. The CDR3 loop is CASSPDQGWTDTQYF. In DNA form, the CDR3 reads TGTGCCAGCAGCCCAGACCAGGGATGGACAGATACGCAGTATTTT.

For the CDR3, the DNA is TGTGCCAGCAGCCAGACTAGCGGGAGGCCGACCTCCTACGAGCAGTACTTC. It translates to CASSQTSGRPTSYEQYF. V and J are TRBV7-8 and TRBJ2-7; 13 positions match TRBD2. This CDR3 contains 17 residues. Germline CDR1 reads SGHVS; CDR2 reads FQNEAQ. After removal of 5 bases from V and 0 bases from J, the junction contained 7 bases not matched to a gene.

This clone has a handful of counts. The chain links TRBV7-3 to TRBJ2-7; 8 bases align to TRBD1. V trimming: 3 bases; J trimming: 2 bases; junction bases outside the gene matches: 3. The CDR3 length is 14 residues. In germline, CDR1 is SGHTA, CDR2 FQGTGA. The DNA for the CDR3 is TGTGCCAGCAGCTTGGGACAGGCCCCCTACGAGCAGTACTTC. The encoded protein is CASSLGQAPYEQYF.

The chain couples TRBV30 to TRBJ2-2, with 8 bases identical to TRBD2. Germline CDR1 and CDR2: GTSNPN and SVGIG (reference sequence). This CDR3 has 17 amino acids. J lost 4 bases, V lost 3 bases, and 13 bases had no gene match. The CDR3 DNA sequence: TGTGCCTGGAGAAGGGGCCGAGGGACTAGTGGCACCGGGGAGCTGTTTTTT. Translating it yields CAWRRGRGTSGTGELFF.

This rearrangement joins TRBV18 to TRBJ2-1, with 10 bases fitting TRBD1. V lost 1 base, J lost 2 bases, and 11 bases stayed unmatched. From germline, CDR1 is KGHSH and CDR2 LQKENI. The CDR3 has 19 amino acids. Here the CDR3 reads CASSPQTLSGTGAYNEQFF. CDR3 bases: TGTGCCAGCTCACCACAGACCCTTAGCGGGACAGGGGCCTACAATGAGCAGTTCTTC.

The chain recombines TRBV24-1 with TRBJ2-1; possibly TRBD2 for D (6 bases). In germline, CDR1 is KGHDR, CDR2 SFDVKD. CDR3 length: 12 residues. Trimming cost V 5 bases and J 11 bases, with 12 bases left between them. In DNA, the CDR3 is TGTGCCACCAGTGCCTCTGGAGGGCAGCAGTTCTTC. It specifies CATSASGGQQFF.

The V gene is TRBV6-5, the J gene TRBJ1-5, with 11 bases identical to TRBD1. CDR3 length: 15 residues. Germline CDR1 MNHEY, CDR2 SVGAGI. The trim removed 6 bases at V and 6 bases at J, leaving 7 bases unmatched. The DNA of the CDR3 is TGTGCCAGCAGCCCCACGGACAGGGGGCTTCAGCCCCAGCATTTT. Translation gives CASSPTDRGLQPQHF.

This chain links TRBV28 with TRBJ1-1; the D gene is possibly TRBD1 (6 bases). V gave up 5 bases and J gave up 1 base, with 11 bases separating them. Per the germline V gene, CDR1 is MDHEN and CDR2 is SYDVKM. The CDR3 covers 14 residues. The CDR3: CASSLRTANTEAFF. CDR3 in DNA: TGTGCCAGCAGTCTTAGGACAGCGAACACTGAAGCTTTCTTT.

A single count supports this clone. V is TRBV28 and J is TRBJ2-3; 10 bases align to TRBD2. V was pared by 6 bases and J by 3 bases, with 12 bases of the junction left unmatched. Germline V gene data show CDR1 as MDHEN and CDR2 as SYDVKM. The CDR3 contains 17 residues. This chain's CDR3 is CASSYPKKREGTDTQYF. CDR3 bases: TGTGCCAGCAGCTACCCCAAGAAGCGGGAGGGAACAGATACGCAGTATTTT.

The genes are TRBV6-2 or TRBV6-3 and TRBJ2-7; D may be TRBD2 (5 bases). The CDR3 has 16 residues. The V gene's germline CDR1 is MNHEY and CDR2 SVGEGT. Trimming stripped 6 bases from V and 0 bases from J, with 18 bases between. CDR3 region: CASSTLPGSLSYEQYV. The DNA for the CDR3 is TGTGCCAGCAGCACTCTGCCGGGGAGTCTCTCCTACGAGCAGTACGTC.

The chain employs TRBV28 and TRBJ1-1; 9 bases line up with TRBD1. Germline assignment: CDR1 MDHEN and CDR2 SYDVKM. There are 15 residues in the CDR3. The V gene end was trimmed by 5 bases and the J gene end by 0 bases; junction bases not matched to a gene: 4. CDR3 amino acids: CASSGGQGLNTEAFF. The CDR3 DNA sequence: TGTGCCAGCAGTGGGGGACAGGGATTGAACACTGAAGCTTTCTTT.

V and J are TRBV10-1 and TRBJ1-6; 7 nucleotides match TRBD1. Unmatched junction bases numbered 5, after V lost 2 bases and J lost 7 bases. The CDR3 contains 15 residues. Per germline, CDR1 WNHNN and CDR2 SYGVQD (reference sequence). The CDR3 sequence is CASSEGTVGNSPLHF. The CDR3, as DNA: TGCGCCAGCAGTGAGGGGACAGTCGGGAATTCACCCCTCCACTTT.